This record covers a single T cell receptor beta chain. The target antigen is unknown. This sample is part of a study of T cell responses to AZD1222 COVID-19 vaccine. General study findings and limits: Per reports, nearly half of all spike-specific TCRs target regions that are unmutated in variants.

Produced via immunoSEQ multiplex PCR; TCRdb's table is partial and in-frame only. In the table there are some 180,000 clones, approximately 90% of which are singletons. V lost 5 bases, J lost 6 bases, and 8 bases lay in between. CDR1 and CDR2 from the germline V gene are MNHEY and SVGAGI. This CDR3 is 11 amino acids long. The gene calls are TRBV6-5 and TRBJ2-7; TRBD2 is a possible D gene (6 bases). The sequence was collected from an adult who received the AZD1222 COVID-19 vaccine. This material consisted of peripheral blood, taken 28 days after the second AZD1222 dose. The CDR3 coding sequence is TGTGCCAGCAGTCACGGGAGCGAGCAGTACTTC. This gives the protein CASSHGSEQYF.